This T cell receptor beta chain was retrieved from a study of T cells in Graves' hyperthyroidism and ophthalmopathy (dated by TCRdb to about 2019). Study-wide context: Peripheral blood samples were taken at initial diagnosis, before any treatment was given. TCR V-J signatures able to tell the groups apart were searched for in a discovery cohort of 90 to 100 patients, of whom over 40 had Graves' ophthalmopathy and some 60 had stable Graves' hyperthyroidism. Prospective prediction of ophthalmopathy was tested in an independent validation cohort of 18 to 20 hyperthyroidism patients and around 16 patients who later progressed to ophthalmopathy. For training and testing, the 100 or so patients in the discovery cohort were randomly divided in a 7:3 ratio. The study also compared thyroid tissue and blood T-cell repertoires from over 5 Graves' hyperthyroidism patients. Following sampling, methimazole starting at 30 mg daily was given to hyperthyroidism patients, and high-dose intravenous methylprednisolone was given to ophthalmopathy patients. The paper describes TCR Vbeta CDR3 sequencing of 130 to 150 peripheral blood samples, made up of 40 to 45 ophthalmopathy patients, around 78 hyperthyroidism patients and 17 progressor patients.

This clonotype was counted at least ten times. This clone's antigen is unknown. No base quality values were provided; no much bigger clone lies one nucleotide off. Graves' hyperthyroidism was defined as stable when no progression to ophthalmopathy occurred over 18 months of follow-up. Hyperthyroidism patients were newly diagnosed, had a disease duration of under 2 months, and were aged 18 to 65 years. Exclusion was applied to patients with uncontrolled infections, other autoimmune diseases, pregnancy or lactation. Clinical symptoms, serum thyroxine and TRAb, thyroid ultrasound, and orbital computed tomography formed the basis for the diagnoses. Ficoll-Paque density gradient centrifugation was used to isolate PBMCs from 9.5 to 10 ml of fresh peripheral blood. Total RNA was extracted using Trizol reagent, and RNA quality was assessed on an Agilent 2100 Bioanalyzer. Clipping removes 4 bases from V and 0 bases from J, with 6 as the unmatched junction base count. Spanning cysteine to phenylalanine, the CDR3 consists of 16 amino acids. Only CDR3 DNA remains: 48 bases, in frame from the first base. The CDR1 and CDR2 encoded by the germline V gene (reference sequence) are MNHEY and SMNVEV.

Overall results and qualifications from the work: In validation, the model predicted progression to ophthalmopathy with over 65% sensitivity and 72% to 75% specificity, a median of 6.5 months before onset. Blood samples also contained most of the expanded thyroid clonotypes (frequency above 0.001), which suggests that blood repertoires may reflect thyroid immune responses. In cross-validation, a model built on a 13 V-J signature told ophthalmopathy apart from stable hyperthyroidism with just under 90% sensitivity and approximately 81% specificity, and in testing the same model reached 80%/75%. No statistical method was used to set the sample size in advance, and investigators knew the group allocation.

The TCR beta CDR3 regions were amplified from RNA transcripts. For the first round of RT-PCR on the TCR CDR3, the HTBI primer set was used together with the Qiagen OneStep RT-PCR kit. A second multiplex PCR round built the libraries, followed by size selection and purification. Paired-end sequencing of the libraries was performed with 100 bp reads on an Illumina HiSeq2000. Concerning the study's data processing: SOAPnuke was used to process the raw data, throwing out any read that contained adapters or uncalled bases, had a mean Phred below 15, or lacked an exact constant-primer or identifier match. High-quality paired reads were merged using COPE v1.2.5, and each unique nucleotide sequence was defined as a clonotype. MiTCR v1.1 was used to align clonotypes to the IMGT TRBV, TRBD and TRBJ reference segments. Only V-J combinations with frequency above 0.0001, covering 99% to 99.2% of repertoires, were analysed. The TCS score was defined as F50 (clonal expansion) divided by E x V (chaos), with BLOSUM62-based TCRdist calculated between CDR3 peptides within each V-J. Welch's t-statistics and random forest reduced 500 to 650 V-J features to 10 to 15, which were used in a naive Bayes classifier (R e1071). Using fastp at Q25 and MiXCR, TCRdb reprocessed the public reads and kept productive beta chains. Rows with one shared CDR3 protein collapse into an entry with the most common genes and DNA. The V and J calls here are based on TCRdb, not the publication. For this sample the table gives 250,000 to 300,000 distinct CDR3 sequences, of which around 13% were detected only once. The ten top clones hold 7.9% of the sample.

This receptor was obtained from a woman between 40 and 50 years old with Graves' hyperthyroidism. The rearrangement joined TRBV27 to TRBJ2-5, with 9 bases in between that match TRBD1. Sequencing used blood. The nucleotide sequence is given as TGTGCCAGCAGTTCATTCGACAGGGGGTACCAAGAGACCCAGTACTTC. Its translation reads: CASSSFDRGYQETQYF.